These 19 T cell receptor beta chains originate from one sample sequenced in a study of blood T cell repertoires in COVID-19. TCRdb keeps only in-frame clones here, not all; method: immunoSEQ multiplex PCR. The repertoire holds 150,000 to 200,000 clones, with approximately 82% as singletons. Specimen: PBMCs or T cells enriched from blood (not recorded which). These receptors were taken from a man in his 60s who had recovered from COVID-19.

This chain joins TRBV19 and TRBJ1-1; D perhaps matches TRBD1 (5 bases). Germline V lookup: CDR1 LNHDA, CDR2 SQIVND (reference sequence). CDR3 length: 13 residues. V was clipped by 4 bases and J by 3 bases, with 9 bases between them. CDR3 in DNA: TGTGCCAGTAGTACGACAGTGGACACTGAAGCTTTCTTT. Amino acid sequence: CASSTTVDTEAFF.

CDR3 protein: CASSANGARNTIYF. CDR3 bases: TGTGCCAGCAGCGCCAATGGGGCTAGGAACACCATATATTTT. This chain connects TRBV9 to TRBJ1-3, with TRBD1 as a possible D gene (5 bases). This CDR3 comprises 14 residues. Trimming removed 3 bases from V and 7 bases from J, with 14 bases in between. The germline V gene has CDR1 SGDLS and CDR2 YYNGEE.

The chain has TRBV2 and TRBJ2-2, with D possibly being TRBD1 (6 bases). The length of the CDR3 is 15 residues. In germline, CDR1 is SNHLY, CDR2 FYNNEI. The V end lost 1 base, the J end lost 4 bases, and 10 bases lay between the germline ends. The CDR3, as DNA: TGTGCCAGCAGTGAAGATGGGGGCGGCACCGGGGAGCTGTTTTTT. Translating gives CASSEDGGGTGELFF.

The V gene is TRBV5-6, the J gene TRBJ2-2; the D is unclear. V lost 0 bases and J lost 6, with 15 bases in between. The CDR3 has 16 residues. Germline V gives CDR1 SGHDT, CDR2 YYEEEE. CDR3 region: CASSLVEVLWAGELFF. CDR3 bases: TGTGCCAGCAGCTTGGTTGAGGTTCTATGGGCCGGGGAGCTGTTTTTT.

This clone was seen many times. The V call is TRBV6-1, the J call TRBJ1-3, with D hard to call. V lost 3 bases and J 2 bases, leaving 11 bases between the germline ends. Germline V lookup: CDR1 MNHNS, CDR2 SASEGT. There are 15 residues in the CDR3. This chain's CDR3 is CASSEERVAGNTIYF. The CDR3 nucleotides read TGTGCCAGCAGTGAGGAACGGGTTGCTGGAAACACCATATATTTT.

The chain carries TRBV7-8 and TRBJ1-5; D perhaps matches TRBD1 (5 bases). V was cut by 3 bases and J by 5 bases, with 8 bases left in between. The germline V gene encodes CDR1 SGHVS and CDR2 FQNEAQ. The CDR3 sequence is 13 residues long. This chain's CDR3 is CASSFGGDQPQHF. For the CDR3, the DNA is TGTGCCAGCAGCTTCGGAGGGGATCAGCCCCAGCATTTT.

The chain has TRBV27 and TRBJ1-2, with 9 bases matching TRBD1. The J segment lost 4 bases and the V segment lost 5 bases, leaving 5 bases of the junction unmatched. The CDR3 sequence is 14 residues long. Per germline, CDR1 MNHEY and CDR2 SMNVEV (reference sequence). The CDR3 DNA is TGTGCCAGCAGTCGTCAGGGACAGGGCTATGGCTACACCTTC. Protein sequence: CASSRQGQGYGYTF.

This chain links TRBV2 with TRBJ2-3; weak D call: TRBD2 (6 bases). CDR1 SNHLY and CDR2 FYNNEI come from the germline V gene. CDR3 length: 15 amino acids. V gave up 7 bases and J gave up 3 bases, with 17 bases separating them. Here the CDR3 DNA reads TGTGCCAGCAACGCCGTCGGGGGAGCGACAGATACGCAGTATTTT. Its translation: CASNAVGGATDTQYF. Drawing the rest from reference TRBV2 and TRBJ2-3, the complete variable domain is EPEVTQTPSHQVTQMGQEVILRCVPISNHLYFYWYRQILGQKVEFLVSFYNNEISEKSEIFDDQFSVERPDGSNFTLKIRSTKLEDSAMYFCASNAVGGATDTQYFGPGTRLTVL.

The V call is TRBV28, the J call TRBJ2-1; 15 bases agree with TRBD2. The CDR3 consists of 20 residues. Germline V gene sequence: CDR1 MDHEN, CDR2 SYDVKM. The V segment lost 5 bases and the J segment 0 bases; nucleotides outside the gene matches: 11. CDR3 nucleotides: TGTGCCAGCAGTCAAACCCGGACTAGCGGGAGGGTGTACTCCTACAATGAGCAGTTCTTC. Its translation is CASSQTRTSGRVYSYNEQFF.

V usage is TRBV9 and J usage is TRBJ2-2; D remains ambiguous. Trimming left V 4 bases short and J 0 bases short, with 10 bases between. The CDR3 consists of 15 residues. Germline V gene data show CDR1 as SGDLS and CDR2 as YYNGEE. CDR3 residues: CASSPTLSNTGELFF. Written as DNA, the CDR3 is TGTGCCAGCAGCCCGACTCTTTCGAACACCGGGGAGCTGTTTTTT.

The chain uses TRBV5-1 and TRBJ1-2, with D maybe TRBD1 (5 bases). The germline V gene encodes CDR1 SGHRS and CDR2 YFSETQ. This CDR3 has 14 residues. The germline V and J ends were trimmed by 6 bases and 5 bases, with 17 bases remaining between them. CDR3 sequence reads: CASKQTTGGYGYTF. The CDR3 coding sequence is TGCGCCAGCAAACAAACCACCGGGGGATATGGCTACACCTTC.

This CDR3 reads CASSQSTGIYEQYF. In nucleotides, the CDR3 is TGTGCCAGCAGTCAGTCGACAGGGATCTACGAGCAGTACTTC. The chain recombines TRBV7-9 with TRBJ2-7, with 7 bases fitting TRBD1. Germline-derived CDR1 and CDR2 are SEHNR and FQNEAQ (reference sequence). The CDR3 sequence is 14 residues long. V was clipped by 6 bases and J by 3 bases; unmatched bases: 8.

The rearrangement joins TRBV19 to TRBJ1-1, with TRBD1 identical over 8 bases. The V gene end was trimmed by 8 bases and the J gene end by 1 base; junction bases not matched to a gene: 12. CDR3 size: 16 residues. The germline gives CDR1 LNHDA, CDR2 SQIVND (reference sequence). The CDR3 is CASQRNPGQENTEAFF. CDR3 in DNA: TGTGCCAGTCAGCGTAATCCGGGACAGGAGAACACTGAAGCTTTCTTT. Full variable domain (missing parts from reference TRBV19 and TRBJ1-1): DGGITQSPKYLFRKEGQNVTLSCEQNLNHDAMYWYRQDPGQGLRLIYYSQIVNDFQKGDIAEGYSVSREKKESFPLTVTSAQKNPTAFYLCASQRNPGQENTEAFFGQGTRLTVV.

The CDR3 DNA reads TGTGCCAGCAGCTTAGCGCATTCGGGAATATTGCCCTACGAGCAGTACTTC. Residues: CASSLAHSGILPYEQYF. V is TRBV7-2 and J is TRBJ2-7; a weak D match, TRBD2 (5 bases). Germline CDR1 reads SGHTA; CDR2 reads FQGNSA. CDR3 length: 17 residues. Between the trimmed V and J ends, which lost 0 bases and 2 bases, there was a span of 17 bases.

The chain combines TRBV4-2 with TRBJ1-2; D remains ambiguous. The CDR3 sequence is 16 residues long. The germline gives CDR1 LGHNA, CDR2 YNFKEQ. Trimming removed 0 bases at V and 0 bases at J, with 11 bases between. The CDR3 sequence: CASSQDLDKSNYGYTF. For the CDR3, the DNA is TGTGCCAGCAGCCAAGATCTCGACAAGTCTAACTATGGCTACACCTTC.

This clone has a single count. V usage is TRBV9 and J usage is TRBJ2-7, with D perhaps TRBD1 (5 bases). In germline, CDR1 is SGDLS, CDR2 YYNGEE. The CDR3 sequence is 13 residues long. With 4 bases removed from V and 3 bases from J, the gap between germline ends came to 11 bases. CDR3: CASSLRDSYEQYF. CDR3 nucleotides: TGTGCCAGCAGCTTACGAGACAGCTACGAGCAGTACTTC.

This clone was counted a few times. V gene TRBV6-5 combines with J gene TRBJ1-6; TRBD1 is a possible D gene (6 bases). The CDR3 is made up of 16 amino acids. The V gene's germline CDR1 is MNHEY and CDR2 SVGAGI. V was shortened by 0 bases and J by 9 bases, with 15 bases between the two germline ends. CDR3 DNA sequence: TGTGCCAGCAGTTACTCAACAGGGCCCCCTGGTTCACCCCTCCACTTT. Encoded protein: CASSYSTGPPGSPLHF.

The CDR3 DNA sequence: TGCAGCGTTGATTGGGGAGGGGCCTATGGCTACACCTTC. Its protein product is CSVDWGGAYGYTF. The chain has TRBV29-1 and TRBJ1-2; D may be TRBD1 (5 bases). In germline, CDR1 is SQVTM, CDR2 ANQGSEA. Trimming shortened V by 3 bases and J by 4 bases, and 12 bases separated the two germline ends. This CDR3 contains 13 residues.

This chain links TRBV6-1 with TRBJ1-4; TRBD1 matches 9 bases. V dropped 5 bases and J dropped 7; count of bases not matched to a gene: 5. Germline V lookup: CDR1 MNHNS, CDR2 SASEGT. This CDR3 region has 14 residues. The CDR3 nucleotides are TGTGCCAGCAGTTTACAGGGGGCGGCTGAAAAACTGTTTTTT. It is translated as CASSLQGAAEKLFF.